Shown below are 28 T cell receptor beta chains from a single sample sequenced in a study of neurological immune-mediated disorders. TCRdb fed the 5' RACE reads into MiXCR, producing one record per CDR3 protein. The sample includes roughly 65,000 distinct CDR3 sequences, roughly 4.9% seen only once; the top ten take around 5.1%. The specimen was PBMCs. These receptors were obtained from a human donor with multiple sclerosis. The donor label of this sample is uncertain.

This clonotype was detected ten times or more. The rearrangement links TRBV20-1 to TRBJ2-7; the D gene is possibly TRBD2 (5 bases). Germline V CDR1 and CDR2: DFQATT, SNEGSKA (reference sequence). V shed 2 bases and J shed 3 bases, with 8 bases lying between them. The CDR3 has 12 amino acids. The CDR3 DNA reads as TGCAGTGCTAGAAGGGAGCTCTACGAGCAGTACTTC. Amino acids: CSARRELYEQYF.

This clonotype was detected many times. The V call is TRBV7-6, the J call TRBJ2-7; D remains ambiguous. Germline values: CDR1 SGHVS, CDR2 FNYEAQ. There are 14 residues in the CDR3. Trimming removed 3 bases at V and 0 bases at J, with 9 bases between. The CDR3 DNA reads TGTGCCAGCAGCTTGGACGGCTCCTCCTACGAGCAGTACTTC. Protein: CASSLDGSSYEQYF.

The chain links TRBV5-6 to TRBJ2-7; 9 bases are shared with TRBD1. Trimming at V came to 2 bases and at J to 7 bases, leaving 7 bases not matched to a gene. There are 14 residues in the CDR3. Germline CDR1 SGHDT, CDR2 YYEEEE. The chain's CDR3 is CASSFGTGTPEQYF. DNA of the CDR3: TGTGCCAGCAGCTTTGGGACAGGGACGCCTGAGCAGTACTTC.

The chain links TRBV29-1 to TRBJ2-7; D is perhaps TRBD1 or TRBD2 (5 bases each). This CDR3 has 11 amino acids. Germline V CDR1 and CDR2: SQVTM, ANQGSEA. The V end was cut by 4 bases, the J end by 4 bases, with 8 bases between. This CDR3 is CSVVRGYEQYF. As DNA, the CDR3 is TGCAGCGTTGTGAGGGGTTACGAGCAGTACTTC.

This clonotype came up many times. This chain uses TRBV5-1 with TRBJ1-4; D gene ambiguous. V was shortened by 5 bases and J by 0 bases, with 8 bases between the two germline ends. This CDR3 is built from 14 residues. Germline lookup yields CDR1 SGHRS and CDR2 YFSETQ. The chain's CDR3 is CASRLQATNEKLFF. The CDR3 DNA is TGCGCCAGCAGATTGCAAGCAACTAATGAAAAACTGTTTTTT.

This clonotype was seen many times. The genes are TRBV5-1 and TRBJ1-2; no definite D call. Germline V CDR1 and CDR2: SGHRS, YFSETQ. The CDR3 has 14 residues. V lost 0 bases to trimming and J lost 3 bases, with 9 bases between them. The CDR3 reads CASSLDEGHYGYTF. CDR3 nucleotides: TGCGCCAGCAGCTTGGACGAAGGACACTATGGCTACACCTTC.

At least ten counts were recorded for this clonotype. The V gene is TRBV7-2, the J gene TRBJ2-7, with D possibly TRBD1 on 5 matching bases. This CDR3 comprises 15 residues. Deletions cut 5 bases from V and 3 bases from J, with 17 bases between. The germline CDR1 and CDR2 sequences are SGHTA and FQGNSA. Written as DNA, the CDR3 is TGTGCCAGCAGCCCAGGGTACAGGTCGTTCTACGAGCAGTACTTC. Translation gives CASSPGYRSFYEQYF.

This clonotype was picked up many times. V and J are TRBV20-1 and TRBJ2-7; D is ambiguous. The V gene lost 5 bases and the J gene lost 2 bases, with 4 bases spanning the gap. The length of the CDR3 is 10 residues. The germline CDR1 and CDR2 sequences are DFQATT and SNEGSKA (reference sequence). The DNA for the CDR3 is TGCAGTGCTGGGACCTACGAGCAGTACTTC. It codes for CSAGTYEQYF.

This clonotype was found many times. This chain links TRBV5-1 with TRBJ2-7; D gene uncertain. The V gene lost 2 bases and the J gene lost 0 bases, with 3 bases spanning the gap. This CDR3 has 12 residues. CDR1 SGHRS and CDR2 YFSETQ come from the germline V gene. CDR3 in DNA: TGCGCCAGCAGCTTCAACTCCTACGAGCAGTACTTC. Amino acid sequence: CASSFNSYEQYF.

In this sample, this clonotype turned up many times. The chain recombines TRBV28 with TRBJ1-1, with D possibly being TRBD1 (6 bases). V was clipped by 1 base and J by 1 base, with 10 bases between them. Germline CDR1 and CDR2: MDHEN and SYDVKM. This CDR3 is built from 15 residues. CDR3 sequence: CASSLSGGQNTEAFF. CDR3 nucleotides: TGTGCCAGCAGTTTATCTGGGGGACAGAACACTGAAGCTTTCTTT.

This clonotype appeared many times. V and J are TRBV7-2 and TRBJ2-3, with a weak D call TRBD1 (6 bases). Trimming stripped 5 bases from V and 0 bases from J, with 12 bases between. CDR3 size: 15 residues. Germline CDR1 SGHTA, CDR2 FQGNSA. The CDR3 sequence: CASSPDSSSTDTQYF. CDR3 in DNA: TGTGCCAGCAGCCCGGACAGCTCTAGCACAGATACGCAGTATTTT.

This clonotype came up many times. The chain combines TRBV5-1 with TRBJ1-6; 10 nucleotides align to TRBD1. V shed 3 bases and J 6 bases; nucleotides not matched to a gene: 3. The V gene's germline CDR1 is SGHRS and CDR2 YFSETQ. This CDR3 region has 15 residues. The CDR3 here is CASSWGQGPNSPLHF. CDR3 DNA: TGCGCCAGCAGCTGGGGACAGGGGCCTAATTCACCCCTCCACTTT. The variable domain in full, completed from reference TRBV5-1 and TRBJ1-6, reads KAGVTQTPRYLIKTRGQQVTLSCSPISGHRSVSWYQQTPGQGLQFLFEYFSETQRNKGNFPGRFSGRQFSNSRSEMNVSTLELGDSALYLCASSWGQGPNSPLHFGNGTRLTVT.

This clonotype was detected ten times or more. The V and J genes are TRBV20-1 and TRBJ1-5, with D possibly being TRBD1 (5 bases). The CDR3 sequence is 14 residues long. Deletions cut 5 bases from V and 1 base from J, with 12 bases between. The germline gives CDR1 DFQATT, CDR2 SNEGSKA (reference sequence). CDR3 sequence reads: CSAQQGGSNQPQHF. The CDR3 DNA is TGCAGTGCTCAGCAGGGTGGGAGCAATCAGCCCCAGCATTTT.

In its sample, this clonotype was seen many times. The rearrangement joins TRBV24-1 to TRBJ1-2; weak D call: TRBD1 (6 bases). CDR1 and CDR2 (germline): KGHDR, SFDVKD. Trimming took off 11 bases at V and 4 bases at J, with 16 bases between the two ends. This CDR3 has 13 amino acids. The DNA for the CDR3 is TGTGCCATCTCCCCCACAGGGTTCTATGGCTACACCTTC. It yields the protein CAISPTGFYGYTF.

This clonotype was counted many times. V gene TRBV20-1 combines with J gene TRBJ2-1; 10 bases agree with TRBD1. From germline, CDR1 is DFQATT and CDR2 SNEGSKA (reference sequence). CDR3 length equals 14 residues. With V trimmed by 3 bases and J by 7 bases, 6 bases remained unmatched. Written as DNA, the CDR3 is TGCAGTGCTAGGGGGACAGGGGTGAAGAATGAGCAGTTCTTC. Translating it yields CSARGTGVKNEQFF.

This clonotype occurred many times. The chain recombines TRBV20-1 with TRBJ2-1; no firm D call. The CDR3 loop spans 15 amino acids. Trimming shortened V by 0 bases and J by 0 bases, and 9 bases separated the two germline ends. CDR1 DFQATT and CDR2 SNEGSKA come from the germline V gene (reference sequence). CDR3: CSARESRSSYNEQFF. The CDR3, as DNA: TGCAGTGCTAGAGAGAGTCGGAGCTCCTACAATGAGCAGTTCTTC.

CDR3 protein: CASSVAYWGTGNEQFF. The CDR3 nucleotides are TGTGCCAGCAGCGTAGCTTATTGGGGGACGGGCAATGAGCAGTTCTTC. The chain links TRBV9 to TRBJ2-1, with D perhaps matching TRBD1 or TRBD2 (5 bases each). Germline V gene lookup returns CDR1 SGDLS and CDR2 YYNGEE. CDR3 size: 16 residues. Trimming cost V 0 bases and J 6 bases, with 16 bases left between them.

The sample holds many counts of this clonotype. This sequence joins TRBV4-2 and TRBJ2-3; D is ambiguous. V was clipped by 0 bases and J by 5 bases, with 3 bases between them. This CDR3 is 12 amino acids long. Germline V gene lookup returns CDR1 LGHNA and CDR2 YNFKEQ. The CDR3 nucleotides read TGTGCCAGCAGCCAAGATCAAGATACGCAGTATTTT. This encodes CASSQDQDTQYF.

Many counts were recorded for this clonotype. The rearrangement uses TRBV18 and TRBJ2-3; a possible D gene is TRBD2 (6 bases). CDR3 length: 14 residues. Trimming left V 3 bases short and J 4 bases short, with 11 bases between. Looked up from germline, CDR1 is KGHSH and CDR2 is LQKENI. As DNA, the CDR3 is TGTGCCAGCTCACCCAGTTGGGGGGCAGATACGCAGTATTTT. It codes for CASSPSWGADTQYF.

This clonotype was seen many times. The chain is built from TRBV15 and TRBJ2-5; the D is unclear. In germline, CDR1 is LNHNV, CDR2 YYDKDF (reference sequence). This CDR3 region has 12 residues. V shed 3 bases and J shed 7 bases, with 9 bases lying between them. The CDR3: CATSSGYRTQYF. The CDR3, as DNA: TGTGCCACCAGCAGTGGGTATAGGACCCAGTACTTC.

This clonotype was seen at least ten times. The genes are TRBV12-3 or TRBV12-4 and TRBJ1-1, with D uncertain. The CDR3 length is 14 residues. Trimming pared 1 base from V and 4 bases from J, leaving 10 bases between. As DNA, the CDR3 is TGTGCCAGCAGTTTAGGGGCGGGAGGCACTGAAGCTTTCTTT. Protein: CASSLGAGGTEAFF.

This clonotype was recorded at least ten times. CDR3 in amino acids: CSARGRGGRNQPQHF. The CDR3 DNA follows: TGCAGTGCTAGAGGCCGGGGGGGCCGCAATCAGCCCCAGCATTTT. V and J are TRBV20-1 and TRBJ1-5, with D possibly TRBD1 on 6 matching bases. Germline lookup yields CDR1 DFQATT and CDR2 SNEGSKA (reference sequence). Trimming stripped 1 base from V and 2 bases from J, with 12 bases between. The CDR3 runs to 15 residues.

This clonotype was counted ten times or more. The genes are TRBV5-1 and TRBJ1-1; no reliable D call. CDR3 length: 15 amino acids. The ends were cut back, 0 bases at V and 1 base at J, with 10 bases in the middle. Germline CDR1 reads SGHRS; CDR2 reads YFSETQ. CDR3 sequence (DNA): TGCGCCAGCAGCTTGGCCGGTCGAGGGAACACTGAAGCTTTCTTT. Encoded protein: CASSLAGRGNTEAFF. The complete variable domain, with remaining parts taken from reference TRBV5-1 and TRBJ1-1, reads KAGVTQTPRYLIKTRGQQVTLSCSPISGHRSVSWYQQTPGQGLQFLFEYFSETQRNKGNFPGRFSGRQFSNSRSEMNVSTLELGDSALYLCASSLAGRGNTEAFFGQGTRLTVV.

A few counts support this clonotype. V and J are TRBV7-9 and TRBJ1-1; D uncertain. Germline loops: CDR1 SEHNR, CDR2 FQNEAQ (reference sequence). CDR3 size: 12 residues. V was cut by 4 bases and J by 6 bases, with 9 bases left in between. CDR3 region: CASSSLGPEAFF. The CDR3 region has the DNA TGTGCCAGCAGCTCCCTAGGGCCTGAAGCTTTCTTT.

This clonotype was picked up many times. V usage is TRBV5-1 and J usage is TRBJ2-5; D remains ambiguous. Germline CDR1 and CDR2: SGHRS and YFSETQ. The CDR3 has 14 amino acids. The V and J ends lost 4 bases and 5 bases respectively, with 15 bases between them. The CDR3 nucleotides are TGCGCCAGCAGCATGGCCAACCATGGTGAGACCCAGTACTTC. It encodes CASSMANHGETQYF.

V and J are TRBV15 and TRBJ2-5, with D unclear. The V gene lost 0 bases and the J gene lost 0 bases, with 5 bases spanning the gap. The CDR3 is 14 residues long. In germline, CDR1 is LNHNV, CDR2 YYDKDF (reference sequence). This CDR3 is CATSRDLYQETQYF. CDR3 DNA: TGTGCCACCAGCAGAGATCTTTACCAAGAGACCCAGTACTTC.

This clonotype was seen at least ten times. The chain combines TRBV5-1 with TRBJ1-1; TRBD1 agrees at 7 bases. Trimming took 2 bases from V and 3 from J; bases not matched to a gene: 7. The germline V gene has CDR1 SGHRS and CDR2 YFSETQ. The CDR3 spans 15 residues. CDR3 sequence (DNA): TGCGCCAGCAGCTTCCAAGGGGGCCCTTACACTGAAGCTTTCTTT. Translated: CASSFQGGPYTEAFF. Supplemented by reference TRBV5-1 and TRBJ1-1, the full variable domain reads KAGVTQTPRYLIKTRGQQVTLSCSPISGHRSVSWYQQTPGQGLQFLFEYFSETQRNKGNFPGRFSGRQFSNSRSEMNVSTLELGDSALYLCASSFQGGPYTEAFFGQGTRLTVV.

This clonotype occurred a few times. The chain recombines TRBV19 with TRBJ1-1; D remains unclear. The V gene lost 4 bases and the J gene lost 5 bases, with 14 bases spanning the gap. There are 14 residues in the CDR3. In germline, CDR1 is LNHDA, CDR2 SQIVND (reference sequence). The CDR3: CASSTQFTATEAFF. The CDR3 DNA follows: TGTGCCAGTAGTACACAATTCACGGCGACTGAAGCTTTCTTT.